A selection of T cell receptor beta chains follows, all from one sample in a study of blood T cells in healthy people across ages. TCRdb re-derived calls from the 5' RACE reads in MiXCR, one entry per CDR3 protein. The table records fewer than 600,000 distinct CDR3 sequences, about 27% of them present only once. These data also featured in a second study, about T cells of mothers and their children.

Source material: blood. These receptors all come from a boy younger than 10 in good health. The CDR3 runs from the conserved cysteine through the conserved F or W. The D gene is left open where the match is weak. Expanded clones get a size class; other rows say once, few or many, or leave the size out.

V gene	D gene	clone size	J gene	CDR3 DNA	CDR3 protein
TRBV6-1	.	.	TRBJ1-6	TGTGCCAGCTTAATAAACGGAGATTCACCCCTCCACTTT	CASLINGDSPLHF
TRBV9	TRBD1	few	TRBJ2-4	TGTGCCAGCAGCGCCGAGGGGGCTCCGGGAAACATTCAGTACTTC	CASSAEGAPGNIQYF
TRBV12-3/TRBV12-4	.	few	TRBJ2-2	TGTGCCAGCCAGTTTGATCCCGGGGAGCTGTTTTTT	CASQFDPGELFF
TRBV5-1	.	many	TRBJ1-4	TGCGCCAGCAGCCCCGGATCCGCGGATGAAAAACTGTTTTTT	CASSPGSADEKLFF
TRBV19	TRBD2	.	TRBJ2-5	TGTGCCAGTAGTAGCGGGGGGGCCTTCTTAAGCCAAGAGACCCAGTACTTC	CASSSGGAFLSQETQYF
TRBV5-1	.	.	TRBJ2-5	TGCGCCAGCAGCCGAAAGGACACGTTCCAAGAGACCCAGTACTTC	CASSRKDTFQETQYF
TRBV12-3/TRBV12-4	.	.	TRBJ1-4	TGTGCCAGCAGTTTAGGACAGGCAACTAATGAAAAACTGTTTTTT	CASSLGQATNEKLFF
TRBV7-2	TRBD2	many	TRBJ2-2	TGTGCCAGCAGCTTAGTGGGACTAGCGGGAGGGATCGGGGAGCTGTTTTTT	CASSLVGLAGGIGELFF
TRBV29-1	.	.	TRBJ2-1	TGCAGCGTTGTGCTGGGTGGTTCCAGTTATGAGCAGTTCTTC	CSVVLGGSSYEQFF
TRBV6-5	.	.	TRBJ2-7	TGTGCCAGCAGTAGAGGGTTAGGCGAGCAGTACTTC	CASSRGLGEQYF
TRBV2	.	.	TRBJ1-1	TGTGCCAGCAGTGAGGAGGGGGTACGAACTGAAGCTTTCTTT	CASSEEGVRTEAFF